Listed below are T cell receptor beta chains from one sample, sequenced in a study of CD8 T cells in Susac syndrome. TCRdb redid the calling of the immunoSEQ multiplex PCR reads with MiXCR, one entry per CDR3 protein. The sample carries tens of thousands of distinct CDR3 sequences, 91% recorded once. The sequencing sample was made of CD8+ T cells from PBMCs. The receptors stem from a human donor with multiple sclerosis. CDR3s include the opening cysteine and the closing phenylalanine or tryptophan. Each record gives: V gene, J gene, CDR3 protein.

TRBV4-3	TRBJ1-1	CASSSYRGSAEAFF
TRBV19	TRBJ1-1	CASSMMGGNTEAFF
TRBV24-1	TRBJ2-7	CATSTSTNSYEQYF
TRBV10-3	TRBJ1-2	CAISEPNDRGRNYGYTF
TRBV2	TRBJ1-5	CASSEWGNQPQHF
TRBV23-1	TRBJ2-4	CASSQGPQNIQYF
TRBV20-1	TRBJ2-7	CSASSLAGNTYEQYF
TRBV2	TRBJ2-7	CASGSRGGALSYEQYF
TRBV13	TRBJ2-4	CASSLGLENIQYF
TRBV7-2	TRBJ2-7	CASSLDSVEQYF